This paragraph covers one T cell receptor (beta chain) sequence. These data are taken from a study of memory CD4+ T cells and cytomegalovirus serostatus. The method was immunoSEQ multiplex PCR; TCRdb's version includes in-frame clones alone and lacks a portion of them. The table records approximately 46,000 clones, roughly 74% of them present only once. Per germline, CDR1 KGHSH and CDR2 LQKENI. The CDR3 is 15 residues long. Trimming took off 3 bases at V and 5 bases at J, with 13 bases between the two ends. The sort gate was single viable CD3+CD4+CD8-CD45RO+ cells for memory CD4+ T cells. Sequencing was carried out using memory CD4+ T cells from blood. The sequence was obtained from an adult in good health and CMV-seropositive. V usage is TRBV18 and J usage is TRBJ2-2, with D possibly TRBD2 on 5 matching bases. The CDR3 here is CASSPIVPGTGELFF. In DNA form, the CDR3 reads TGTGCCAGCTCACCGATTGTACCGGGAACCGGGGAGCTGTTTTTT.